This TCR beta chain was captured in a study of T cells in Graves' hyperthyroidism and ophthalmopathy. Study conclusions and caveats: In the blood, most expanded thyroid clonotypes above 0.001 appeared as well.

This clonotype has a count of ten or more. Its antigen is not identified. TCR beta CDR3 region amplification was performed from RNA transcripts. Researchers ran a first-round RT-PCR on the TCR CDR3 using the HTBI primer set. Using its own MiXCR run on the multiplex PCR reads, TCRdb lists one record per CDR3 protein. The sample yields about 570,000 distinct CDR3 sequences, about 45% seen once. This receptor was obtained from an adult woman with Graves' disease, either hyperthyroidism or ophthalmopathy (not recorded which). The sequenced sample consisted of peripheral blood or thyroid tissue (not recorded which).

CDR3 coding DNA: TGTGCCAGCAGCGTTACGGGAGGGAGCTACGAGCAGTACTTC. It yields the protein CASSVTGGSYEQYF. This chain links TRBV9 with TRBJ2-7; 8 bases are shared with TRBD2. Germline V CDR1 and CDR2: SGDLS, YYNGEE. The V and J ends lost 2 bases and 3 bases, in that order; junction bases with no gene match: 4. CDR3 length: 14 amino acids.